This TCR beta chain was identified in a study of CD8 T cells in ankylosing spondylitis. Study-level findings and limits: Earlier literature documents some of the motif variants in reactive arthritis synovial fluid and blood. Reportedly, matched ankylosing spondylitis synovial fluid was significantly enriched for disease-linked clones. A TCR beta motif of eight highly homologous variants appeared characteristic of ankylosing spondylitis blood.

This clonotype was counted only a few times. Its antigen is not known. CDR1 is ENHRY, CDR2 SYGVKD, per germline. CDR3 length: 15 amino acids. The V end lost 4 bases, the J end lost 0 bases, and 11 bases lay between the germline ends. 5'-RACE, quantitative and with molecular barcodes, yielded the TCR beta libraries. One entry per CDR3 protein results from TCRdb running MiXCR on the 5' RACE reads. In the table there are 750,000 to 850,000 distinct CDR3 sequences, around 11% of which are singletons. The origin of this receptor is a male donor with ankylosing spondylitis. Source material: blood, either unsorted or a sorted T cell fraction (not recorded which). This chain joins TRBV10-3 and TRBJ2-3; D might be TRBD1 (6 bases). The CDR3 loop reads CAISGGHESTDTQYF. Here the CDR3 DNA reads TGTGCCATCAGTGGGGGACACGAAAGCACAGATACGCAGTATTTT.